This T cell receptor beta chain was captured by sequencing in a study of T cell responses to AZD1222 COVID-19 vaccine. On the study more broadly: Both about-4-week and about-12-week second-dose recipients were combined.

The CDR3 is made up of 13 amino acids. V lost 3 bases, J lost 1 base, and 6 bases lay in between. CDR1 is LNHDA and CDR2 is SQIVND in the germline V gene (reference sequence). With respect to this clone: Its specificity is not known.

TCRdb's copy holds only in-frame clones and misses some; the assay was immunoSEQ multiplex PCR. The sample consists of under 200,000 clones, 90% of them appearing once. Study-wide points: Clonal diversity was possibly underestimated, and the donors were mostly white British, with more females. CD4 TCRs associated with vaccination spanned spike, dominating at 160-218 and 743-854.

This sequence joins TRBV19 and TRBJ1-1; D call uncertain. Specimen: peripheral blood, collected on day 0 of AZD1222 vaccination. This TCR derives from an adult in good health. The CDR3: CASSISQNTEAFF. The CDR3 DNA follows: TGTGCCAGTAGTATCTCACAGAACACTGAAGCTTTCTTT.